These T cell receptor beta chains were read from a single sample in a study of blood T cell repertoires in COVID-19. Clones were sequenced by immunoSEQ multiplex PCR, and TCRdb holds only the in-frame ones, with some missing. The sample lists about 13,000 clones; 90% were seen once. Sequencing was carried out using peripheral blood. The receptors were gathered from a human donor with active COVID-19. The donor label of this sample is uncertain. CDR3s include the opening cysteine and the closing phenylalanine or tryptophan. A D gene is named only where the DNA matches it firmly. Clone size is shown for a subset of rows, as once, few, many or a class of expanded clone.

v_call,d_call,j_call,clone_size,cdr3_nt,cdr3_aa
TRBV2,-,TRBJ1-4,-,TGTGCCAGCAGTGAAGTCAGGGCTAATGAAAAACTGTTTTTT,CASSEVRANEKLFF
TRBV11-2,-,TRBJ1-4,-,TGTGCCAGCGGTATGACAGGACACCCTAATGAAAAACTGTTTTTT,CASGMTGHPNEKLFF
TRBV14,TRBD1,TRBJ1-1,-,TGTGCCAGCAGCAGGGGACAGATTAACACTGAAGCTTTCTTT,CASSRGQINTEAFF
TRBV18,TRBD1,TRBJ1-1,-,TGTGCCAGCTCACCACCTGGCAGGGGGCTTCCTGAAGCTTTCTTT,CASSPPGRGLPEAFF
TRBV18,TRBD1,TRBJ2-7,-,TGTGCCAGCTCACCAGAGACAGGGGCCTACGAGCAGTACTTC,CASSPETGAYEQYF
TRBV27,TRBD2,TRBJ2-1,-,TGTGCCAGTAGCGGGGCAGGGCCCTACAATGAGCAGTTCTTC,CASSGAGPYNEQFF
TRBV3-1/TRBV3-2,-,TRBJ1-1,-,TGTGCCAGCAGCCGCCGGGGGGGGGACACTGAAGCTTTCTTT,CASSRRGGDTEAFF
TRBV6-5,-,TRBJ2-5,-,TGTGCCAGCAGTTACGGGGCCAGAGAGACCCAGTACTTC,CASSYGARETQYF
TRBV6-5,-,TRBJ1-1,-,TGTGCCAGCACGGGCGGGGCCCGGGTGAACACTGAAGCTTTCTTT,CASTGGARVNTEAFF
TRBV5-1,TRBD1,TRBJ1-2,once,TGCGCCAGCAGTGGACAGGACTATGGCTACACCTTC,CASSGQDYGYTF
TRBV9,TRBD1,TRBJ1-1,-,TGTGCCAGCAGCGAACGGACAGGGGGCACTGAAGCTTTCTTT,CASSERTGGTEAFF
TRBV19,TRBD1,TRBJ2-1,-,TGTGCCAGTAGTACGGGGACAGTCTACAATGAGCAGTTCTTC,CASSTGTVYNEQFF
TRBV9,-,TRBJ2-3,-,TGTGCCAGCAGCGTAGGAGTTGGAGCAGATACGCAGTATTTT,CASSVGVGADTQYF
TRBV5-1,-,TRBJ2-1,-,TGCGCCAGCAGCTTGTCGTCAGGGGTCAATGAGCAGTTCTTC,CASSLSSGVNEQFF
TRBV6-1,TRBD1,TRBJ1-2,-,TGTGCCAGCAGTGAATCCCCAGGGGGCTCCTTCTATGGCTACACCTTC,CASSESPGGSFYGYTF
TRBV7-9,TRBD1,TRBJ1-1,-,TGTGCCAGCAGCTTACATAATAAGGGGGCGAGAACTGAAGCTTTCTTT,CASSLHNKGARTEAFF
TRBV28,-,TRBJ2-7,-,TGTGCCAGCAGTTTCCAGGGGTCGTACGAGCAGTACTTC,CASSFQGSYEQYF
TRBV6-6,-,TRBJ1-2,-,TGTGCCATCCCCTCGAAAGGGGGGGGAGGCTACACCTTC,CAIPSKGGGGYTF
TRBV7-9,-,TRBJ2-6,-,TGTGCCAGCAGCTTAGCGGGAGCTGGGGCCAACGTCCTGACTTTC,CASSLAGAGANVLTF
TRBV6-2/TRBV6-3,-,TRBJ2-1,-,TGTGCCAGCAGCCGCAGTTACAATGAGCAGTTCTTC,CASSRSYNEQFF
TRBV9,-,TRBJ1-2,-,TGTGCCAGCAGCGGCGGAATAGTGTATAACTATGGCTACACCTTC,CASSGGIVYNYGYTF
TRBV4-1,-,TRBJ2-7,-,TGCGCCAGCAGCCAATTTGACAGGTCTAGCTCCTACGAGCAGTACTTC,CASSQFDRSSSYEQYF
TRBV2,-,TRBJ1-3,-,TGTGCCAGCAGTGATGCTCGGGTCCTGAGGACTGGAAACACCATATATTTT,CASSDARVLRTGNTIYF
TRBV27,-,TRBJ1-1,-,TGTGCCAGCAGTTTTTTAGGGGCGCGTACTGAAGCTTTCTTT,CASSFLGARTEAFF
TRBV7-3,TRBD1,TRBJ1-1,-,TGTGCCAGCAGCCAAACAGGGGGCGCTGAAGCTTTCTTT,CASSQTGGAEAFF
TRBV5-4,TRBD1,TRBJ2-5,-,TGTGCCAGCAGCTTACAGGGGGGAACAGAGACCCAGTACTTC,CASSLQGGTETQYF
TRBV11-2,TRBD2,TRBJ2-5,-,TGTGCCAGTACTAGCGGGTTGGCCGAGGGCCAGTACTTC,CASTSGLAEGQYF
TRBV12-3/TRBV12-4,-,TRBJ1-1,-,TGTGCCAGCAGTTTTGGGGGCCCTGAAGCTTTCTTT,CASSFGGPEAFF
TRBV30,-,TRBJ2-2,-,TGTGCCTGGAACCAAGGGGCCGGGGAGCTGTTTTTT,CAWNQGAGELFF
TRBV19,-,TRBJ1-6,-,TGTGCCAGTAGTATTGCCGACAGGCCCCTCTCACCCCTCCACTTT,CASSIADRPLSPLHF
TRBV28,-,TRBJ2-2,-,TGTGCCAGCAGTACAAGAATGCCCGGGGAGCTGTTTTTT,CASSTRMPGELFF
TRBV21-1,-,TRBJ2-3,-,TGTGCCAGCAGCAAGTTCCCTAGCGGGGGGCCGGGCACAGATACGCAGTATTTT,CASSKFPSGGPGTDTQYF
TRBV14,-,TRBJ2-7,once,TGTGCCAGCAGCCAAAGGACGGGACTTCCCGAGCAGTACTTC,CASSQRTGLPEQYF
TRBV25-1,-,TRBJ2-7,-,TGTGCCAGCAGCCCGAGACAGAGAGCCTACGAGCAGTACTTC,CASSPRQRAYEQYF
TRBV7-3,-,TRBJ1-2,few,TGTGCCAGCAGCCCCAGGGGTGACGGTCTTGGCTACACCTTC,CASSPRGDGLGYTF
TRBV28,TRBD2,TRBJ2-5,-,TGTGCCAGCAGTCCCCAGACTAGCGGGGTGGAGACCCAGTACTTC,CASSPQTSGVETQYF
TRBV7-8,-,TRBJ2-7,-,TGTGCCAGCAGCTTAGGGGGGGGGCCCAGGATGGAGCAGTACTTC,CASSLGGGPRMEQYF